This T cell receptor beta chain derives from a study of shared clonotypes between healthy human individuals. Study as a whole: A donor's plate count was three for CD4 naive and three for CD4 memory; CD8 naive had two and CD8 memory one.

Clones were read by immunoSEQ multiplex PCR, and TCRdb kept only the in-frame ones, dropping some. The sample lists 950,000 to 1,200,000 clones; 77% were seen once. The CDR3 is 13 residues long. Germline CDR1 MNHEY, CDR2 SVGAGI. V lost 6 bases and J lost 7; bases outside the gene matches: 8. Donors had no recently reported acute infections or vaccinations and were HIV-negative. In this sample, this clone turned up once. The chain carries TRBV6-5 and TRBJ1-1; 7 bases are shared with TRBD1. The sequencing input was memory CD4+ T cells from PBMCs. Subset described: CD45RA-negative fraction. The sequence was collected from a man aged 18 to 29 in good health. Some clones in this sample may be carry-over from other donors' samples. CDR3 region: CASRSDRVGEAFF. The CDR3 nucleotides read TGTGCCAGCAGATCCGACAGGGTTGGTGAAGCTTTCTTT.